This T cell receptor (beta chain) originates from a study of OX40 agonist ivuxolimab in advanced cancers. Findings and limits, study-wide: Relatively little clonal expansion, among the lowest observed, appeared in partial responders at 0.1-3.0 mg/kg.

Excluded were patients having autoimmune disease history or systemic immunosuppression. Blood got drawn at baseline, again on cycle 4 day 1, and then on cycle 7 day 1. This clone was counted only a few times. Its cognate antigen is unknown. Using immunoSEQ multiplex PCR, the repertoire was profiled, and TCRdb retains in-frame clones only, with some absent. The table shows about 36,000 clones, with 65% to 85% occurring only once. Germline loops: CDR1 MNHEY, CDR2 SVGAGI. V lost 2 bases and J lost 8; bases outside the gene matches: 1. The CDR3 contains 12 residues. Sequencing was performed on CD4+ or CD8+ T cells sorted from blood, taken in a trial of the OX40 agonist ivuxolimab. This receptor was obtained from an adult with an advanced solid tumor such as melanoma, head and neck, liver or kidney cancer. This chain uses TRBV6-5 with TRBJ1-2; TRBD1 matches 8 bases. In DNA form, the CDR3 reads TGTGCCAGCAGTTACCGACAGGGGGGCTACACCTTC. It is translated as CASSYRQGGYTF.